This T cell receptor (beta chain) was captured in a study of CD8+ T cells in alopecia areata listed by TCRdb under 2018. Context from the whole study: Treated patients were enrolled in an open-label pilot trial of oral tofacitinib, 5 to 10 mg twice daily, for moderate-to-severe alopecia areata. Clonality in the scalp was compared among normal scalp (n=4), patchy alopecia areata scalp (n=8), and alopecia totalis/universalis scalp (n=8). In both human patients and the C3H/HeJ mouse model, the study applied high-throughput TCRbeta sequencing to look at T cell clonal expansion in alopecia areata. immunoSEQ multiplex PCR using 35 Vbeta forward primers and 13 Jbeta reverse primers was used to amplify TCRbeta CDR3 regions. Patients stayed on tofacitinib for 6 to 18 months and then had 6 months of follow-up off drug so that delayed response and recurrence could be assessed. RNA came from the PAXgene miRNA kit for fixed scalp, the miRNeasy kit for PBMCs, and the RNeasy kit for mouse skin. Disease severity in treated patients was measured with the SALT score, which quantifies the percentage of affected scalp surface area. Biopsies were taken from tofacitinib-treated patients at baseline and again at 4 and 24 weeks into treatment, and several of those patients also had a later scalp biopsy. On the human side, TCRbeta sequencing was run on scalp tissue and on sorted CD4+ and CD8+ peripheral blood T cells from healthy controls and from alopecia areata patients with either patchy or totalis/universalis disease.

Read against the paper, the sample's time point label means: 20 to 30 weeks on oral tofacitinib. Sample treatment or condition, as interpreted from the label and publication: oral pan-JAK inhibitor, 5-10 mg twice daily. Peripheral blood and lesional scalp punch biopsies were obtained from patients with alopecia areata. After PBMCs were isolated by density centrifugation and stained for CD3, CD4 and CD8, a FACSAria was used to sort CD4+ and CD8+ T cells. Library prep was done by the immunoSEQ multiplex PCR assay. RNA was extracted from all samples and reverse transcribed into cDNA, which served as template for TCR sequencing. SuperScript III was used for first-strand cDNA synthesis, primed with a 2:1 mix of oligo-dT and random hexamers. A synthetic immune receptor repertoire was used to gauge amplification bias, and whatever bias remained was removed computationally. The original methods were these. After raw reads were preprocessed to remove errors, the CDR3 was defined following IMGT conventions as running from the conserved cysteine to phenylalanine. Clonality was computed as 1 minus the Shannon entropy, with the entropy normalized by log2 of the number of productive unique TCRs. CD4 or CD8 identity of scalp clones was inferred by cross-referencing scalp TCRbeta sequences with sorted blood CD4 and CD8 repertoires. Imported from immuneACCESS, the table was reduced by TCRdb to in-frame sequences with V and J called. These copies leave out some clones; in studies compared against another copy, an unresolved V gene accounts for under half, and the cause of the remainder is not known. The V and J calls and clone size come from that table; D and trimming were worked out from the DNA. This sample comprises 190,000 or so clones, about 60% of them detected only once. The ten largest make up roughly 12% of the sample.

Beyond this particular receptor, the publication reports: Shared TCR sequences between patients were less evident than in mice, which may be partly attributable to HLA diversity in the patient population. Scalp TCR repertoire analysis is complicated because resident alphabeta T cells in normal human skin are also sequenced, whereas mouse skin is dominated by gammadelta T cells. Scalp clonality and the number of expanded CD8+ clones among the top 100 scalp clones were significantly decreased by tofacitinib. Because the treated cohort was small and had only one nonresponder, larger studies are needed to examine links between baseline CD8+ expansion and response. Lesional scalp, especially in alopecia totalis/universalis, showed higher clonality and more expanded CD8+ clones than normal scalp, suggesting antigenic drive. During tofacitinib treatment, many expanded lesional clones stuck around in both scalp and blood, and this persistence may partly explain why relapse happens after treatment is stopped.

With regard to this clone: The target of this receptor is not known. Per-base quality was not reported, and no clone a single base away is much larger than it.

Sequenced here: CD8+ T cells sorted from blood, sampled at week 24, from a patient treated with tofacitinib. The clonotype originates from a human donor with alopecia areata.

The nucleotides read TGTGCCTACCGGGACATCAATTCACCCCTCCACTTT. Its protein reads: CAYRDINSPLHF. This sequence uses TRBV30 and TRBJ1-6; perhaps TRBD1 is the D gene, with 6 bases matching. Between the V and J ends, shortened by 7 bases and 7 bases respectively, the junction contains 11 bases. From cysteine to phenylalanine, the CDR3 is 12 amino acids long. The retained sequence is limited to the CDR3, 36 bases, with the frame set at the first base. CDR1 is given as GTSNPN and CDR2 as SVGIG, both from the germline V gene (reference sequence).